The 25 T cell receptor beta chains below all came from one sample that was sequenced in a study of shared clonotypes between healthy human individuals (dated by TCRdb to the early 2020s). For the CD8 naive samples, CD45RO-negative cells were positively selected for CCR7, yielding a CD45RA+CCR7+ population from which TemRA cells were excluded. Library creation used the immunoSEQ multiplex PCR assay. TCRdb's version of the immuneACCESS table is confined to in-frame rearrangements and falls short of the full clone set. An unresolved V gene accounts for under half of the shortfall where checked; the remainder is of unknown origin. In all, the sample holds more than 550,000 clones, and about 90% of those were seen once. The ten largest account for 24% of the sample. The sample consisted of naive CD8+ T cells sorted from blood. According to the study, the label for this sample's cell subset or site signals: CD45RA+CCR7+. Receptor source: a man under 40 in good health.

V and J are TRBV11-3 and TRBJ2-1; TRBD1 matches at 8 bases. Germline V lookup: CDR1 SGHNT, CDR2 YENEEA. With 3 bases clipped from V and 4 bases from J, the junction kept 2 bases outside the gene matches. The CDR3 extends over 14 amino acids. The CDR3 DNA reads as TGTGCCAGCAGCTTCGGACAGGGATACAATGAGCAGTTCTTC. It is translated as CASSFGQGYNEQFF.

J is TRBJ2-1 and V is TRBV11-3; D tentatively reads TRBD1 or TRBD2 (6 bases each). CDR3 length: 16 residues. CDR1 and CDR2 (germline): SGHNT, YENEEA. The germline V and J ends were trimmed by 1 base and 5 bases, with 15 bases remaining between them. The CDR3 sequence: CASSLAGAGQNNEQFF. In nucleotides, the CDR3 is TGTGCCAGCAGCTTAGCAGGGGCGGGGCAAAACAATGAGCAGTTCTTC.

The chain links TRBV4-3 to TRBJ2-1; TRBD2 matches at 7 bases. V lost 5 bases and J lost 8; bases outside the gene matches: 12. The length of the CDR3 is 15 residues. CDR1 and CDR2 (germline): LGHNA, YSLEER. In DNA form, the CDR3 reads TGCGCCAGCAGCGCACGACTAGCTAGATCGGATGAGCAGTTCTTC. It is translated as CASSARLARSDEQFF.

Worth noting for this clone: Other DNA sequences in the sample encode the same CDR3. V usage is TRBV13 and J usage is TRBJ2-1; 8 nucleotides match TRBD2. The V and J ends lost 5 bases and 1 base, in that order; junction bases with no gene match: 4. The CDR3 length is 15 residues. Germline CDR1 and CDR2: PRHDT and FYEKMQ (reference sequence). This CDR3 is CASSPGTSSYNEQFF. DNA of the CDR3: TGTGCCAGCAGCCCCGGGACTAGTTCCTACAATGAGCAGTTCTTC.

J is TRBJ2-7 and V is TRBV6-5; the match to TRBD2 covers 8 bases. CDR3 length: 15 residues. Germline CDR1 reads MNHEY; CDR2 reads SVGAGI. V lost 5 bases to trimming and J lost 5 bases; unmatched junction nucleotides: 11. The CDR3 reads CASSPLSGSFHEQYF. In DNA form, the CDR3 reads TGTGCCAGCAGTCCCTTAAGCGGGAGTTTCCACGAGCAGTACTTC.

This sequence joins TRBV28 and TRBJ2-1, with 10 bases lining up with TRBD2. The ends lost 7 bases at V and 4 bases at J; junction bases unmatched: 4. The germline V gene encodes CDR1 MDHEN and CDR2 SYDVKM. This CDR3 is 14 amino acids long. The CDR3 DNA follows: TGTGCCAGCACTAGCGGGAGACCTTACAATGAGCAGTTCTTC. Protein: CASTSGRPYNEQFF.

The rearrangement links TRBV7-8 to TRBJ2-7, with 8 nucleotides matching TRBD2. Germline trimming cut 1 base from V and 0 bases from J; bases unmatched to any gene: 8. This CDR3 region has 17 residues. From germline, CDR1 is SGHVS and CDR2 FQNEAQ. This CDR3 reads CASSLVRSGGASYEQYF. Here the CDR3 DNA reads TGTGCCAGCAGCTTAGTACGCTCGGGAGGGGCCTCCTACGAGCAGTACTTC. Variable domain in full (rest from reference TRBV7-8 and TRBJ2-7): GAGVSQSPRYKVAKRGQDVALRCDPISGHVSLFWYQQALGQGPEFLTYFQNEAQLDKSGLPSDRFFAERPEGSVSTLKIQRTQQEDSAVYLCASSLVRSGGASYEQYFGPGTRLTVT.

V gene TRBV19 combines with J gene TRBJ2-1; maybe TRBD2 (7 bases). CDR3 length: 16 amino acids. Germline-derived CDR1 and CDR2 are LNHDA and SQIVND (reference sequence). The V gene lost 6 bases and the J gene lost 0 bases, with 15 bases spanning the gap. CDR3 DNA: TGTGCCAGTAGCGCCTTGGGAGGGGGCTCCTACAATGAGCAGTTCTTC. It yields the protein CASSALGGGSYNEQFF.

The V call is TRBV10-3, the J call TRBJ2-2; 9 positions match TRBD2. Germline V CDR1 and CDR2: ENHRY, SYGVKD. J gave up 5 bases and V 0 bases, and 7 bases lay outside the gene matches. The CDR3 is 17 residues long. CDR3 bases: TGTGCCATCAGTGAGTCCGCAAGTAGCGGGAGAACCGGGGAGCTGTTTTTT. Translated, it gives CAISESASSGRTGELFF.

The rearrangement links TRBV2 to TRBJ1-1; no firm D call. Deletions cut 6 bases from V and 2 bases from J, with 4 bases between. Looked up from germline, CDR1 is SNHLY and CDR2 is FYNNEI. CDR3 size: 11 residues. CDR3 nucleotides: TGTGCCAGCAGGAAAAACACTGAAGCTTTCTTT. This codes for CASRKNTEAFF.

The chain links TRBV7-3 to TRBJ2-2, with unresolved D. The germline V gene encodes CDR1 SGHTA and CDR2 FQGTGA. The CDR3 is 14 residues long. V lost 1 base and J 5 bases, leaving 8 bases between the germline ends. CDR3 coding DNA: TGTGCCAGCAGCTTAAAGGTTTTGACCGGGGAGCTGTTTTTT. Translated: CASSLKVLTGELFF.

In DNA, the CDR3 is TGTGCCAGCAGCGCAACAGGGACCGAAAACACCATATATTTT. Amino acid sequence: CASSATGTENTIYF. The J gene is TRBJ1-3, the V gene TRBV9; D perhaps matches TRBD1 (6 bases). Looked up from germline, CDR1 is SGDLS and CDR2 is YYNGEE. V gave up 3 bases and J gave up 6 bases, with 13 bases separating them. The CDR3 runs to 14 residues.

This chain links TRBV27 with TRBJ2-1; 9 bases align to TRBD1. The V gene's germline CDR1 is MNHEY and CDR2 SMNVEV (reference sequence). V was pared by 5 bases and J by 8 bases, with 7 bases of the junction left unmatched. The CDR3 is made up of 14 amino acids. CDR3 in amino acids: CASSGDRGGDEQFF. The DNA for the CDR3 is TGTGCCAGCAGTGGAGACAGGGGGGGGGATGAGCAGTTCTTC.

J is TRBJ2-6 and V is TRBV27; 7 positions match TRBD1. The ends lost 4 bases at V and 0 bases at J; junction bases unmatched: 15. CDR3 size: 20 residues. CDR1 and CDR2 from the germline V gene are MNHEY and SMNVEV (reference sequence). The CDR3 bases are TGTGCCAGCAGTTCCCCTCTTCGACAGGGACGCATCTCTGGGGCCAACGTCCTGACTTTC. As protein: CASSSPLRQGRISGANVLTF.

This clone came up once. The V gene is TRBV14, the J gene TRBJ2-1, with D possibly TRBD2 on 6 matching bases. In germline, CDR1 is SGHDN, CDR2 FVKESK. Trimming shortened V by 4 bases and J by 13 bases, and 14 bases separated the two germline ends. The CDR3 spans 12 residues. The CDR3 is CASSPGAGRQFF. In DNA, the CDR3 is TGTGCCAGCAGCCCGGGAGCGGGTCGCCAGTTCTTC.

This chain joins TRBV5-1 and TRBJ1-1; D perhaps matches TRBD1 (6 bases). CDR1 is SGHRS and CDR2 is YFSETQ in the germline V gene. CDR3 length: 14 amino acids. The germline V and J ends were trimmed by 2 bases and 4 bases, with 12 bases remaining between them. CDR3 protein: CASSLAGTRTEAFF. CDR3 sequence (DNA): TGCGCCAGCAGCTTAGCCGGGACACGCACTGAAGCTTTCTTT. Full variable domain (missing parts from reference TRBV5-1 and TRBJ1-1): KAGVTQTPRYLIKTRGQQVTLSCSPISGHRSVSWYQQTPGQGLQFLFEYFSETQRNKGNFPGRFSGRQFSNSRSEMNVSTLELGDSALYLCASSLAGTRTEAFFGQGTRLTVV.

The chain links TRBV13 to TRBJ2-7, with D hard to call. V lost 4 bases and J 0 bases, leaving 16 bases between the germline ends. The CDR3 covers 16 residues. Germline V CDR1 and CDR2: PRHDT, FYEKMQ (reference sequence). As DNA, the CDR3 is TGTGCCAGCAGCTCCATCTCCCAGCGCGGCTCCTACGAGCAGTACTTC. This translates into CASSSISQRGSYEQYF.

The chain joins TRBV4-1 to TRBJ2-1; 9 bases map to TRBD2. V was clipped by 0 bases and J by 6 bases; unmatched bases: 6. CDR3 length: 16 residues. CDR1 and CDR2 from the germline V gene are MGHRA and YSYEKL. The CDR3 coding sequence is TGCGCCAGCAGCCAAGAAGGCGCGGGAGGGCCCAATGAGCAGTTCTTC. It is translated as CASSQEGAGGPNEQFF.

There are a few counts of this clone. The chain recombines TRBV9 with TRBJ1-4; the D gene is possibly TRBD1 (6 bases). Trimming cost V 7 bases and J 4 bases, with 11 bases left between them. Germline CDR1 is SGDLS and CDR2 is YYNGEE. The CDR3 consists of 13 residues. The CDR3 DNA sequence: TGTGCCAGCGGCGAGGACAGTAATGAAAAACTGTTTTTT. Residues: CASGEDSNEKLFF.

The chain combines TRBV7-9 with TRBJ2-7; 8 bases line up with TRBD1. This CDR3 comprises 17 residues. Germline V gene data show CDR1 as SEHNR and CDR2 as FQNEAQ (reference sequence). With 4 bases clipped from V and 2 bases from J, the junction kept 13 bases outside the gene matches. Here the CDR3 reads CASSSNEGQGNAYEQYF. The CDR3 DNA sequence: TGTGCCAGCAGCTCTAATGAAGGACAGGGTAATGCCTACGAGCAGTACTTC.

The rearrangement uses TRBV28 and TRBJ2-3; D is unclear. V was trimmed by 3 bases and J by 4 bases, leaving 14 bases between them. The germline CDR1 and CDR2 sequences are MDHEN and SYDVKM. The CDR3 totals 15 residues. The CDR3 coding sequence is TGTGCCAGCAGTTTCTCGGGCCCTACCCCAGATACGCAGTATTTT. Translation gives CASSFSGPTPDTQYF.

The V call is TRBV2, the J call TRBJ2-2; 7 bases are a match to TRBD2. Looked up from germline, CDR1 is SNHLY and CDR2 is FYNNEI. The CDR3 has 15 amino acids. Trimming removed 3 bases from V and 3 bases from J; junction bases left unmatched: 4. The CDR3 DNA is TGTGCCAGCAGTGAGACGCTAGCGGACACCGGGGAGCTGTTTTTT. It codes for CASSETLADTGELFF.

CDR3 amino acids: CASSMGPTGSSSYEQYF. As DNA, the CDR3 is TGTGCCAGTAGTATGGGGCCCACGGGCTCCAGCTCCTACGAGCAGTACTTC. The chain links TRBV19 to TRBJ2-7, with TRBD1 as a possible D gene (5 bases). From germline, CDR1 is LNHDA and CDR2 SQIVND (reference sequence). CDR3 length equals 17 residues. V gave up 3 bases and J gave up 0 bases, with 18 bases separating them.

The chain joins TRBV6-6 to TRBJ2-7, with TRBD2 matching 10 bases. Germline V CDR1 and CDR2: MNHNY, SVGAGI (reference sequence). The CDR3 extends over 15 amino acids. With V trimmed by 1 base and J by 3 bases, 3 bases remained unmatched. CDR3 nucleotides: TGTGCCAGCAGTTACTTTCGGACTAGCGGCTACGAGCAGTACTTC. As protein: CASSYFRTSGYEQYF.

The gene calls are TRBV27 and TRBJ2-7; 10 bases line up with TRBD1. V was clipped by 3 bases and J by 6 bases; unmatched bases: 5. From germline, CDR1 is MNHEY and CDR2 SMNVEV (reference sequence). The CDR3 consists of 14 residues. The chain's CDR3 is CASSFGTGVLEQYF. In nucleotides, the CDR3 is TGTGCCAGCAGTTTCGGGACAGGGGTTCTCGAGCAGTACTTC.